What follows is one T cell receptor (beta chain) and its context. The antigen it recognizes is unknown. The input lacks base qualities; no much larger clone sits a single base away. Donors were patients with melanoma. Libraries were built with the immunoSEQ multiplex PCR assay. The table comes from immuneACCESS by way of TCRdb, which keeps in-frame sequences with V and J called. Part of the clones is missing from these tables; in studies checked, under half for an unresolved V gene and the rest for unknown reasons. This sample is represented by about 21,000 clones; over 75% of them were singletons. In total, the top ten clones hold approximately 4% of the sample. The data belong to a study of CD4+ T cells in melanoma (dated by TCRdb to 2022 to 2024). A note on the overall study: The study examined neoantigen-specific CD4+ T cells in human melanoma.

The CDR3 starts with the cysteine, ends with the phenylalanine, and has 15 residues. Just the 45-base CDR3 DNA is kept, in frame starting at base 1. The V and J ends are trimmed by 2 bases and 4 bases, leaving 11 bases between them. The germline V gene gives CDR1 as MGHRA and CDR2 as YSYEKL. Beyond this particular receptor, the publication reports: Diverse differentiation states were reported to be shown by neoantigen-specific CD4+ T cells in melanoma. The report described a correlation between neoantigen-specific CD4+ T cells and the function of CD8+ T cells, macrophages and B cells.

The chain links TRBV4-1 with TRBJ1-4, with a tentative D gene TRBD1 over 6 matching bases. The sequence was collected from a human donor with melanoma. Sequencing used cells from a culture (not recorded whether cultured in vitro). The CDR3 corresponds to CASSQRTAINEKLFF. Read as DNA, the sequence is TGCGCCAGCAGCCAAAGGACAGCTATTAATGAAAAACTGTTTTTT.